A single sample gave rise to the 6 T cell receptor beta chains below, sequenced in a study of blood T cell repertoires in COVID-19. Clones were sequenced by immunoSEQ multiplex PCR, and TCRdb holds only the in-frame ones, with some missing. Here the sample spans 400,000 or so clones, approximately 90% being singletons. Sequenced material: peripheral blood. The source is a woman in her forties with COVID-19, enrolled during active disease.

The gene calls are TRBV7-9 and TRBJ1-4, with D unclear. The V gene lost 1 base and the J gene lost 8 bases, with 20 bases spanning the gap. CDR1 and CDR2 from the germline V gene are SEHNR and FQNEAQ (reference sequence). The CDR3 has 17 residues. The CDR3 DNA reads TGTGCCAGCAGCTTAGTCACCGGAGACTCGCCCGGAGAAAAACTGTTTTTT. Amino acid sequence: CASSLVTGDSPGEKLFF.

This chain connects TRBV7-2 to TRBJ1-2, with 9 positions matching TRBD1. This CDR3 is 17 amino acids long. The J segment lost 6 bases and the V segment lost 4 bases, leaving 15 bases of the junction unmatched. Germline lookup yields CDR1 SGHTA and CDR2 FQGNSA. CDR3: CASSSAPRTGQGHGYTF. The DNA of the CDR3 is TGTGCCAGCAGCTCCGCCCCCCGGACAGGACAGGGGCATGGCTACACCTTC.

This sequence joins TRBV3-1 (or the pseudogene TRBV3-2) and TRBJ2-5; 11 bases fit TRBD2. Germline CDR1 reads LGHDT; CDR2 reads YNNKEL (reference sequence). The ends lost 1 base at V and 0 bases at J; junction bases unmatched: 10. CDR3 size: 19 residues. In nucleotides, the CDR3 is TGTGCCAGCAGCCAAGGGAAGTTTAGCGGGAGGGTCTACCAAGAGACCCAGTACTTC. Amino acids: CASSQGKFSGRVYQETQYF.

The chain combines TRBV5-1 with TRBJ2-7; weak D call: TRBD1 (9 bases). Trimming left V 0 bases short and J 6 bases short, with 16 bases between. The CDR3 is 15 amino acids. The germline V gene has CDR1 SGHRS and CDR2 YFSETQ. CDR3 coding DNA: TGCGCCAGCAGCTTGGAGGGGACAGGGACTAGCGAGCAGTACTTC. This sequence encodes CASSLEGTGTSEQYF.

This clone was observed once. The chain links TRBV5-1 to TRBJ2-1, with 10 bases fitting TRBD1. Germline-derived CDR1 and CDR2 are SGHRS and YFSETQ. CDR3 size: 15 residues. V was clipped by 4 bases and J by 4 bases; unmatched bases: 5. The CDR3 spells CASSPPGQGYNEQFF. The CDR3 DNA reads as TGCGCCAGCAGCCCACCGGGACAGGGGTACAATGAGCAGTTCTTC. The complete variable domain, with remaining parts taken from reference TRBV5-1 and TRBJ2-1, reads KAGVTQTPRYLIKTRGQQVTLSCSPISGHRSVSWYQQTPGQGLQFLFEYFSETQRNKGNFPGRFSGRQFSNSRSEMNVSTLELGDSALYLCASSPPGQGYNEQFFGPGTRLTVL.

The J gene is TRBJ1-2, the V gene TRBV3-1 (or the pseudogene TRBV3-2); 9 nucleotides agree with TRBD1. The CDR3 totals 14 residues. The germline V gene encodes CDR1 LGHDT and CDR2 YNNKEL (reference sequence). With V trimmed by 3 bases and J by 4 bases, 3 bases remained unmatched. The DNA for the CDR3 is TGTGCCAGCAGCCATGGGGACAGGGTCTATGGCTACACCTTC. It encodes CASSHGDRVYGYTF.